This T cell receptor (beta chain) emerged from a study of Ad26.COV2.S vaccination and SARS-CoV-2 variants. Across the whole study: In the study, Ad26.COV2.S was injected intramuscularly once, or twice 56 days apart.

The germline CDR1 and CDR2 sequences are LNHNV and YYDKDF (reference sequence). The V end lost 5 bases, the J end lost 6 bases, and 23 bases lay between the germline ends. This CDR3 is built from 17 residues. Study results and caveats: Comparable non-spike TCR breadth was observed in vaccine and placebo recipients.

Regarding treatment: around 19 received Ad26.COV2.S at low or high dose, single or two shots; about five received placebo; per-sample allocation not given. Following the first vaccine or placebo injection, samples were taken on day 63. Some clones are missing from TCRdb's copy, which holds only in-frame ones; the method was immunoSEQ multiplex PCR. The sample has roughly 700,000 clones; roughly 90% are singletons. With respect to this clone: Its matching antigen is unknown.

The source of this sequence is a person aged 18-65 years who received the Ad26.COV2.S COVID-19 vaccine or a placebo. The rearrangement uses TRBV15 and TRBJ2-1; D is unresolved. The starting material was peripheral blood, obtained in a trial of Ad26.COV2.S vaccine versus placebo. The CDR3 nucleotides read TGTGCCACCAGCGGAGTCTCCGGATCGACCCCCTCCAATGAGCAGTTCTTC. This encodes CATSGVSGSTPSNEQFF.